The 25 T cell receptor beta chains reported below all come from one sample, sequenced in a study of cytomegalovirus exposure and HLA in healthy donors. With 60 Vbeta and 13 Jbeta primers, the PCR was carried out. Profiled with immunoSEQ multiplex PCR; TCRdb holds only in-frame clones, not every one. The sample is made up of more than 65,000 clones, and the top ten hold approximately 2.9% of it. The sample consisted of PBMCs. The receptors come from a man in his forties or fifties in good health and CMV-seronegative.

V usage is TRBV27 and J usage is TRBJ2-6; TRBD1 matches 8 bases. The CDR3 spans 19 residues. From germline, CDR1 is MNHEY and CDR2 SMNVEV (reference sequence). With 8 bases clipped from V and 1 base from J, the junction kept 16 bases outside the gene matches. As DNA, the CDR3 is TGTGCCAGCGGCTCAATCCGGACAGGGTATAGGTCTGGGGCCAACGTCCTGACTTTC. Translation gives CASGSIRTGYRSGANVLTF.

CDR3 region: CASSEAAGDNSPLHF. CDR3 nucleotides: TGTGCCAGCAGTGAAGCAGCGGGGGATAATTCACCCCTCCACTTT. V gene TRBV6-1 combines with J gene TRBJ1-6; D possibly corresponds to TRBD1 (5 bases). With 0 bases removed from V and 5 bases from J, the gap between germline ends came to 8 bases. The CDR3 is made up of 15 amino acids. CDR1 and CDR2 from the germline V gene are MNHNS and SASEGT.

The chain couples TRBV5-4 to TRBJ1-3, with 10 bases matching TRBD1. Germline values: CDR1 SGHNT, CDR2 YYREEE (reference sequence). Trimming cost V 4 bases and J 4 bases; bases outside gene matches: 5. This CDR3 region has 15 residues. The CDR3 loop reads CASSRGTGVGNTIYF. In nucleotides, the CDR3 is TGTGCCAGCAGCAGGGGGACAGGGGTAGGAAACACCATATATTTT.

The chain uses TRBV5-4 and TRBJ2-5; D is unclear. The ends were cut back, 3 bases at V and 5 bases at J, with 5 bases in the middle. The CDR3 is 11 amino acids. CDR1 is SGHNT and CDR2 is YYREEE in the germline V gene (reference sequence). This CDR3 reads CASSSSETQYF. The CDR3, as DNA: TGTGCCAGCAGCTCCTCGGAGACCCAGTACTTC.

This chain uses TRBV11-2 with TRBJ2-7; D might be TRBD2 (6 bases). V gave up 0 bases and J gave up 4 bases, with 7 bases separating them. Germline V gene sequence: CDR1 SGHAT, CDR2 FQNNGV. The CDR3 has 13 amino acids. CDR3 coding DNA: TGTGCCAGCAGCTTAGATGGAGGGTACGAGCAGTACTTC. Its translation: CASSLDGGYEQYF.

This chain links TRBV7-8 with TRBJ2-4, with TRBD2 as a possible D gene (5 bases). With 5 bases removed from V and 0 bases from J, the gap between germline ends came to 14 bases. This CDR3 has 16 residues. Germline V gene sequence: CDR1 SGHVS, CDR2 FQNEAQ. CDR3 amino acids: CASSATAGLAKNIQYF. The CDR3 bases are TGTGCCAGCAGCGCCACGGCGGGTTTAGCCAAAAACATTCAGTACTTC.

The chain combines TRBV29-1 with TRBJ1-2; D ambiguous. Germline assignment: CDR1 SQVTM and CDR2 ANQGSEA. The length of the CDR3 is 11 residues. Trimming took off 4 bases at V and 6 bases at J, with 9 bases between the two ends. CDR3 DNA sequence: TGCAGCGTTGCCAGCAGGAATGGCTACACCTTC. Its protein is CSVASRNGYTF.

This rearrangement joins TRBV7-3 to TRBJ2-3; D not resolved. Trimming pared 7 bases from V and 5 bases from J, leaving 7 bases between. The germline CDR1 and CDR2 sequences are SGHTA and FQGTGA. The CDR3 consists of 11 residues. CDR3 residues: CASTPRDTQYF. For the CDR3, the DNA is TGTGCCAGCACCCCCCGAGATACGCAGTATTTT.

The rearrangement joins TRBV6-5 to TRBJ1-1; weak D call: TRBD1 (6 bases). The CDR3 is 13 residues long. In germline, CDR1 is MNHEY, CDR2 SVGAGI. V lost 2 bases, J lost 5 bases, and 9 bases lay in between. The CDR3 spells CASSYKGETEAFF. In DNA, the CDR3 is TGTGCCAGCAGTTACAAGGGGGAAACTGAAGCTTTCTTT.

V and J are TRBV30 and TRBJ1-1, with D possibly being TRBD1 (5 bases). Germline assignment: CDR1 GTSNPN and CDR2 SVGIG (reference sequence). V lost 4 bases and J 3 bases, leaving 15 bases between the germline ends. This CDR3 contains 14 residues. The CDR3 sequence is CAWIRAGGDTEAFF. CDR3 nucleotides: TGTGCCTGGATAAGGGCGGGGGGTGACACTGAAGCTTTCTTT.

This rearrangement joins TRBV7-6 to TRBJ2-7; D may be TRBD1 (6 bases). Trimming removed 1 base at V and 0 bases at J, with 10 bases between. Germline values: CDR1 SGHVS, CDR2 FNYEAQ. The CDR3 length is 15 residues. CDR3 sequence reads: CASSLGTVTSYEQYF. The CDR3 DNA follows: TGTGCCAGCAGCTTAGGGACAGTTACCTCCTACGAGCAGTACTTC.

CDR3 residues: CATSIDRGAYEQYF. Here the CDR3 DNA reads TGTGCCACCAGCATAGACAGGGGGGCCTACGAGCAGTACTTC. The chain recombines TRBV15 with TRBJ2-7; 9 bases agree with TRBD1. Germline V lookup: CDR1 LNHNV, CDR2 YYDKDF (reference sequence). The CDR3 consists of 14 residues. The ends lost 4 bases at V and 2 bases at J; junction bases unmatched: 3.

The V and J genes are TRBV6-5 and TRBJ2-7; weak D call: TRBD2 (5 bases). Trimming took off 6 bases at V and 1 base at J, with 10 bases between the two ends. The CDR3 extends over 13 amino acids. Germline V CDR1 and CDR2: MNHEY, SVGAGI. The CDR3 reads CASRSGESYEQYF. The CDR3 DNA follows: TGTGCCAGCAGGAGTGGGGAGTCCTACGAGCAGTACTTC.

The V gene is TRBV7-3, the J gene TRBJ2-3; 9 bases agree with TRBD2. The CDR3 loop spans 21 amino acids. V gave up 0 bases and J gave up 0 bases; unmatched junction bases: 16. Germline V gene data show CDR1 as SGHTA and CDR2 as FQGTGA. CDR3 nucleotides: TGTGCCAGCAGCTTAACTCGTAGCGGGGGCCAGAACCCTACTAGCACAGATACGCAGTATTTT. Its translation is CASSLTRSGGQNPTSTDTQYF.

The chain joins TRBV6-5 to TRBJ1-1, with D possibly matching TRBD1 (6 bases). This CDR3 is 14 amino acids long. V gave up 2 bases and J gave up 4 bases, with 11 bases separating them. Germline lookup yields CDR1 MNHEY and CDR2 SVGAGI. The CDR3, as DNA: TGTGCCAGCAGTTACCGGGTGGACAGCACTGAAGCTTTCTTT. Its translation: CASSYRVDSTEAFF.

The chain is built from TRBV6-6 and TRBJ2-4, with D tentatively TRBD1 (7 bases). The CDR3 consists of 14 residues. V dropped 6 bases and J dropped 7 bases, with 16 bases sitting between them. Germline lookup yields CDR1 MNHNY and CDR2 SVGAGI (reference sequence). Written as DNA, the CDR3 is TGTGCCAGCAGCCCCGGAGGGGGCGGGAACATTCAGTACTTC. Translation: CASSPGGGGNIQYF.

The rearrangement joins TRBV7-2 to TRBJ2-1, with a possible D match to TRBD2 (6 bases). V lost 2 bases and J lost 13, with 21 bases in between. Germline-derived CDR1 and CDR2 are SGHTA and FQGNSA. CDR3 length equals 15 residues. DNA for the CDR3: TGTGCCAGCAGCTTACAGGTCGGGGGACCCCCTTATCAGTTCTTC. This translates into CASSLQVGGPPYQFF.

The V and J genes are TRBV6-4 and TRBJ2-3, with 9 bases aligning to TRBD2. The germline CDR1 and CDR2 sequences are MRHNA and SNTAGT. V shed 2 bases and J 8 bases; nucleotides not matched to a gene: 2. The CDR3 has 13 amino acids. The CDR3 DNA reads TGTGCCAGCAGTGACGAACTAGCGGGTACGCAGTATTTT. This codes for CASSDELAGTQYF.

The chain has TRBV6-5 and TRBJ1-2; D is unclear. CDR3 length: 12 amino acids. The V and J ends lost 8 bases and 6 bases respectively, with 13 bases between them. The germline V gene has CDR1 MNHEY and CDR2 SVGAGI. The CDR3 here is CASRRRDNGYTF. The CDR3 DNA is TGTGCCAGCCGTCGGCGGGATAATGGCTACACCTTC.

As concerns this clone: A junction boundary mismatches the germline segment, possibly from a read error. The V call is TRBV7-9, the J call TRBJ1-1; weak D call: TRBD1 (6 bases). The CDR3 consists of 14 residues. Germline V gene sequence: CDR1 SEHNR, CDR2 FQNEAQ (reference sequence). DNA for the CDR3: TGTGCCAGCAGCTACGCGCAGGGGAACCCTGAAGCTTTCTTT. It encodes CASSYAQGNPEAFF.

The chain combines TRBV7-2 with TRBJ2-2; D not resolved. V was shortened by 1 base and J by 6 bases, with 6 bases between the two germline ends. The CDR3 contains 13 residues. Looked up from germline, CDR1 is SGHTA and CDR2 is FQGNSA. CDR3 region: CASSLGRAGELFF. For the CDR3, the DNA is TGTGCCAGCAGCTTAGGCCGGGCCGGGGAGCTGTTTTTT.

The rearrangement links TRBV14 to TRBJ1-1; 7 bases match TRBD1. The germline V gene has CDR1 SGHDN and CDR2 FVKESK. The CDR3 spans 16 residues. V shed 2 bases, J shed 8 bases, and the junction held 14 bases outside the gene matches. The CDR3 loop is CASSQLTGSGVFEAFF. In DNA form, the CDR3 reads TGTGCCAGCAGCCAACTGACAGGGAGTGGGGTCTTCGAAGCTTTCTTT.

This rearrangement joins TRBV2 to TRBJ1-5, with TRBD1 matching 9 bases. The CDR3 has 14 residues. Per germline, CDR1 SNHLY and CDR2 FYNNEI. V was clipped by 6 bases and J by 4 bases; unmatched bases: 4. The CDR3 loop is CASSATGGNQPQHF. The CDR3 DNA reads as TGTGCCAGCAGCGCGACAGGGGGGAATCAGCCCCAGCATTTT.

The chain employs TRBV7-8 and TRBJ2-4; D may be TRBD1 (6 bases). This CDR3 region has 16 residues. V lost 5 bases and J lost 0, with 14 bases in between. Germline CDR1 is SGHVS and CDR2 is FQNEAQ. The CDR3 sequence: CASSIGTLQAKNIQYF. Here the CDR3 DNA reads TGTGCCAGCAGCATCGGGACACTCCAAGCCAAAAACATTCAGTACTTC.

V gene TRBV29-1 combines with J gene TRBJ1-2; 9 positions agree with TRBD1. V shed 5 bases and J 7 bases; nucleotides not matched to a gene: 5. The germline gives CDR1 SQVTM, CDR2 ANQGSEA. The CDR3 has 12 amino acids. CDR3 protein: CSVYRQGGGYTF. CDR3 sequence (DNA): TGCAGCGTTTATCGACAGGGGGGTGGCTACACCTTC.